This T cell receptor beta chain was sequenced for a study of blood T cell repertoires in COVID-19. Generated by immunoSEQ multiplex PCR, the TCRdb table keeps only in-frame clones and is missing some. In the table there are tens of thousands of clones, approximately 86% of which are singletons. CDR1 and CDR2 from the germline V gene are SGHKS and YYEKEE (reference sequence). The CDR3 extends over 16 amino acids. Trimming cost V 2 bases and J 1 base, with 16 bases left between them. Sequencing was carried out using peripheral blood. This receptor was obtained from a man between 50 and 59 years old with acute or convalescent COVID-19. The V gene is TRBV5-5, the J gene TRBJ2-7; TRBD2 is a possible D gene (7 bases). The CDR3 DNA is TGTGCCAGCAGCTTCCGTTGGGAGGGGGTTTCCTACGAGCAGTACTTC. Protein product: CASSFRWEGVSYEQYF. Combining the CDR3 with reference TRBV5-5 and TRBJ2-7 gives the whole variable domain DAGVTQSPTHLIKTRGQQVTLRCSPISGHKSVSWYQQVLGQGPQFIFQYYEKEERGRGNFPDRFSARQFPNYSSELNVNALLLGDSALYLCASSFRWEGVSYEQYFGPGTRLTVT.